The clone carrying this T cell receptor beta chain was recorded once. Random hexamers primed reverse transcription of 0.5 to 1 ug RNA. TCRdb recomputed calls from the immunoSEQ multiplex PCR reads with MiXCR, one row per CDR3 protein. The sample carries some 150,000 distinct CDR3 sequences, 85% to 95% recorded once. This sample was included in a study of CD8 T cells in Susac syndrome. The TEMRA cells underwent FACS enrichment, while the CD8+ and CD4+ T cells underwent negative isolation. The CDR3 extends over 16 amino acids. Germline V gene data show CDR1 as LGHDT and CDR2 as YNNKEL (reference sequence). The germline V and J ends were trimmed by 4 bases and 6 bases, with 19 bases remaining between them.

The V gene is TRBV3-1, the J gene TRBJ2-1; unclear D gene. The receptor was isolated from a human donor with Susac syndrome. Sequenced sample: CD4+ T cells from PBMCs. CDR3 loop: CASSLRSRTGANEQFF. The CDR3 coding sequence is TGTGCCAGCAGCCTTCGGTCCAGGACCGGCGCCAATGAGCAGTTCTTC.